The 28 T cell receptor beta chains reported below all come from one sample, sequenced in a study of blood T cell repertoires in COVID-19. Sequenced by immunoSEQ multiplex PCR; TCRdb stores in-frame clones only, minus some. This table holds 150,000 to 200,000 clones, roughly 79% found once. Input material: peripheral blood. The receptors shown here come from an elderly woman with COVID-19, enrolled during active disease.

J is TRBJ2-2 and V is TRBV11-2; no clear D gene. This CDR3 comprises 16 residues. V shed 4 bases and J shed 2 bases, with 14 bases lying between them. CDR1 and CDR2 from the germline V gene are SGHAT and FQNNGV. The CDR3 loop is CASSSPPWANTGELFF. The CDR3 DNA reads as TGTGCCAGCAGCTCGCCCCCTTGGGCCAACACCGGGGAGCTGTTTTTT.

The CDR3 sequence is CASAWSGGEAFF. In DNA, the CDR3 is TGTGCCAGCGCTTGGTCCGGGGGAGAAGCTTTCTTT. This chain connects TRBV7-9 to TRBJ1-1, with TRBD1 as a possible D gene (5 bases). The CDR3 contains 12 residues. Per germline, CDR1 SEHNR and CDR2 FQNEAQ (reference sequence). Trimming stripped 8 bases from V and 8 bases from J, with 15 bases between.

The CDR3 sequence: CASSFVRTGSSYEQYF. For the CDR3, the DNA is TGTGCCAGCAGTTTCGTAAGGACAGGAAGCTCCTACGAGCAGTACTTC. The chain has TRBV28 and TRBJ2-7, with 7 bases aligning to TRBD1. V gave up 3 bases and J gave up 0 bases; unmatched junction bases: 8. CDR1 is MDHEN, CDR2 SYDVKM, per germline. CDR3 length: 16 residues.

J is TRBJ1-2 and V is TRBV5-1; the match to TRBD1 covers 9 bases. The J segment lost 3 bases and the V segment lost 0 bases, leaving 6 bases of the junction unmatched. The CDR3 length is 16 residues. CDR1 is SGHRS and CDR2 is YFSETQ in the germline V gene. The CDR3 DNA reads as TGCGCCAGCAGCTTGGGGACAGGGGTTTGGGACTATGGCTACACCTTC. Its translation: CASSLGTGVWDYGYTF.

The chain uses TRBV7-2 and TRBJ1-2, with D possibly being TRBD1 (5 bases). With 0 bases removed from V and 1 base from J, the gap between germline ends came to 15 bases. The germline gives CDR1 SGHTA, CDR2 FQGNSA. The CDR3 is made up of 17 amino acids. The CDR3 nucleotides are TGTGCCAGCAGCTTAGCGTTCGTAGGGGCTCTTAACTATGGCTACACCTTC. Its translation: CASSLAFVGALNYGYTF.

The rearrangement joins TRBV4-3 to TRBJ2-2; TRBD2 matches 11 bases. CDR3 length equals 19 residues. Germline CDR1 reads LGHNA; CDR2 reads YSLEER. V shed 0 bases, J shed 4 bases, and the junction held 10 bases outside the gene matches. CDR3 bases: TGCGCCAGCAGCCAAGAGTATAGGCTAGCGGGGGGCCCCACCGGGGAGCTGTTTTTT. Protein sequence: CASSQEYRLAGGPTGELFF.

The chain is built from TRBV4-1 and TRBJ2-1; 9 bases are a match to TRBD2. This CDR3 is built from 13 residues. CDR1 is MGHRA, CDR2 YSYEKL, per germline. V shed 3 bases, J shed 6 bases, and the junction held 0 bases outside the gene matches. CDR3 nucleotide sequence: TGCGCCAGCAGCCAGCGGGGGGGCAATGAGCAGTTCTTC. It yields the protein CASSQRGGNEQFF.

V is TRBV18 and J is TRBJ1-2; TRBD1 is a possible D gene (6 bases). V was cut by 3 bases and J by 1 base, with 12 bases left in between. CDR1 and CDR2 (germline): KGHSH, LQKENI. The CDR3 is made up of 15 amino acids. CDR3: CASSPTGQSNYGYTF. Written as DNA, the CDR3 is TGTGCCAGCTCACCTACTGGACAGAGTAACTATGGCTACACCTTC.

The chain is built from TRBV7-9 and TRBJ2-2; D gene uncertain. The CDR3 consists of 14 residues. V lost 3 bases, J lost 5 bases, and 10 bases lay in between. Germline values: CDR1 SEHNR, CDR2 FQNEAQ (reference sequence). CDR3 protein: CASSFILPTGELFF. In DNA form, the CDR3 reads TGTGCCAGCAGCTTCATACTACCGACCGGGGAGCTGTTTTTT.

The chain is built from TRBV18 and TRBJ1-2; D perhaps matches TRBD1 (5 bases). The germline CDR1 and CDR2 sequences are KGHSH and LQKENI. There are 13 residues in the CDR3. The V end was cut by 5 bases, the J end by 6 bases, with 13 bases between. CDR3 loop: CASSWAGPDGYTF. The CDR3 region has the DNA TGTGCCAGCTCATGGGCAGGGCCGGATGGCTACACCTTC.

This clone has just one count. J is TRBJ2-1 and V is TRBV5-6; 13 positions agree with TRBD2. Per germline, CDR1 SGHDT and CDR2 YYEEEE. The trim removed 2 bases at V and 6 bases at J, leaving 8 bases unmatched. The CDR3 is 17 residues long. CDR3 sequence (DNA): TGTGCCAGCAGCTTAGCGGGCACTAGCGGGGGGGCCAATGAGCAGTTCTTC. It encodes CASSLAGTSGGANEQFF.

The rearrangement uses TRBV6-5 and TRBJ2-7, with D possibly TRBD2 on 6 matching bases. The CDR3 runs 13 residues. V gave up 6 bases and J gave up 3 bases, with 12 bases separating them. CDR1 is MNHEY and CDR2 is SVGAGI in the germline V gene. The CDR3 reads CASRESGGYEQYF. CDR3 DNA: TGTGCCAGCAGGGAGTCCGGGGGCTACGAGCAGTACTTC.

The CDR3 loop is CASSHSFGQVRKGYTF. DNA for the CDR3: TGCGCCAGCAGCCATTCCTTTGGACAGGTTCGGAAGGGCTACACCTTC. This rearrangement joins TRBV4-1 to TRBJ1-2, with 7 bases aligning to TRBD1. There are 16 residues in the CDR3. Trimming at V came to 3 bases and at J to 8 bases, leaving 15 bases not matched to a gene. CDR1 is MGHRA, CDR2 YSYEKL, per germline.

The V call is TRBV6-5, the J call TRBJ2-5, with 7 bases aligning to TRBD1. The V and J ends lost 7 bases and 5 bases, in that order; junction bases with no gene match: 13. The CDR3 has 15 residues. From germline, CDR1 is MNHEY and CDR2 SVGAGI. DNA of the CDR3: TGTGCCAGCACTAGAACGGGACAGTTACTCGAGACCCAGTACTTC. Translated, it gives CASTRTGQLLETQYF.

The chain employs TRBV28 and TRBJ1-1; D ambiguous. V shed 6 bases and J shed 8 bases, with 13 bases lying between them. CDR1 and CDR2 (germline): MDHEN, SYDVKM. This CDR3 spans 12 amino acids. The CDR3 DNA reads TGTGCCAGCAGATTTTCCTCGGGGGAAGCTTTCTTT. Translating it yields CASRFSSGEAFF. The full variable domain, completed using reference TRBV28 and TRBJ1-1, is DVKVTQSSRYLVKRTGEKVFLECVQDMDHENMFWYRQDPGLGLRLIYFSYDVKMKEKGDIPEGYSVSREKKERFSLILESASTNQTSMYLCASRFSSGEAFFGQGTRLTVV.

This clone has a single count. The gene calls are TRBV5-4 and TRBJ2-3; the match to TRBD2 covers 8 bases. This CDR3 contains 14 residues. With V trimmed by 4 bases and J by 4 bases, 5 bases remained unmatched. CDR1 and CDR2 from the germline V gene are SGHNT and YYREEE (reference sequence). This CDR3 reads CASSDPTSADTQYF. The DNA of the CDR3 is TGTGCCAGCAGCGATCCGACTAGCGCAGATACGCAGTATTTT.

V gene TRBV19 combines with J gene TRBJ1-2; TRBD1 matches at 11 bases. The ends lost 5 bases at V and 7 bases at J; junction bases unmatched: 6. The CDR3 length is 14 residues. Looked up from germline, CDR1 is LNHDA and CDR2 is SQIVND (reference sequence). The CDR3 is CASSPGTGGFGYTF. As DNA, the CDR3 is TGTGCCAGTAGTCCGGGGACAGGGGGATTTGGCTACACCTTC. Combining the CDR3 with reference TRBV19 and TRBJ1-2 gives the whole variable domain DGGITQSPKYLFRKEGQNVTLSCEQNLNHDAMYWYRQDPGQGLRLIYYSQIVNDFQKGDIAEGYSVSREKKESFPLTVTSAQKNPTAFYLCASSPGTGGFGYTFGSGTRLTVV.

The gene calls are TRBV5-5 and TRBJ2-1; D is perhaps TRBD1 (5 bases). Germline V CDR1 and CDR2: SGHKS, YYEKEE (reference sequence). The CDR3 consists of 16 residues. Trimming stripped 0 bases from V and 3 bases from J, with 13 bases between. The CDR3 DNA is TGTGCCAGCAGCTTGGGTTCCCAGGGCTTCTACAATGAGCAGTTCTTC. This encodes CASSLGSQGFYNEQFF.

This sequence joins TRBV7-2 and TRBJ2-3; 9 bases are shared with TRBD1. V shed 1 base, J shed 3 bases, and the junction held 2 bases outside the gene matches. CDR1 SGHTA and CDR2 FQGNSA come from the germline V gene. The CDR3 covers 15 residues. This chain's CDR3 is CASSLVTGGTDTQYF. As DNA, the CDR3 is TGTGCCAGCAGCTTAGTGACAGGGGGGACAGATACGCAGTATTTT.

The chain couples TRBV7-9 to TRBJ2-1, with D maybe TRBD1 (6 bases). Looked up from germline, CDR1 is SEHNR and CDR2 is FQNEAQ (reference sequence). This CDR3 has 16 residues. V gave up 5 bases and J gave up 0 bases, with 14 bases separating them. The CDR3 region is CASSARGRSSYNEQFF. CDR3 sequence (DNA): TGTGCCAGCAGCGCCAGGGGCCGGAGCTCCTACAATGAGCAGTTCTTC.

This rearrangement joins TRBV5-6 to TRBJ2-7; TRBD1 matches at 10 bases. Trimming at V came to 6 bases and at J to 1 base, leaving 7 bases not matched to a gene. The CDR3 length is 15 residues. Germline-derived CDR1 and CDR2 are SGHDT and YYEEEE. As DNA, the CDR3 is TGTGCCAGCACCCCGCGGGACAGGGGTTCCTACGAGCAGTACTTC. Protein product: CASTPRDRGSYEQYF.

The chain has TRBV7-2 and TRBJ2-1; the match to TRBD2 covers 13 bases. Losses at the gene ends were 2 bases for V and 7 bases for J; bases not matched to a gene: 5. Per germline, CDR1 SGHTA and CDR2 FQGNSA. The CDR3 length is 16 residues. CDR3 loop: CASSLRGLAGYNEQFF. The DNA for the CDR3 is TGTGCCAGCAGCTTACGGGGACTAGCGGGGTATAATGAGCAGTTCTTC.

The CDR3 spells CASSLATVPPHEQYF. The CDR3 nucleotides read TGTGCCAGCAGCTTAGCGACAGTTCCCCCTCACGAGCAGTACTTC. The rearrangement links TRBV7-2 to TRBJ2-7, with D possibly TRBD1 on 5 matching bases. Between the trimmed V and J ends, which lost 0 bases and 5 bases, there was a span of 14 bases. The CDR3 length is 15 residues. In germline, CDR1 is SGHTA, CDR2 FQGNSA.

The gene calls are TRBV9 and TRBJ2-5, with a weak D call TRBD1 (8 bases). V lost 6 bases to trimming and J lost 4 bases, with 16 bases between them. The CDR3 spans 14 residues. CDR1 and CDR2 from the germline V gene are SGDLS and YYNGEE. CDR3 sequence: CASNLQGGRETQYF. The CDR3 DNA sequence: TGTGCCAGCAACTTACAGGGGGGGAGAGAGACCCAGTACTTC.

The chain combines TRBV19 with TRBJ2-2; tentatively, D is TRBD2 (5 bases). Deletions cut 5 bases from V and 6 bases from J, with 16 bases between. Germline V gene lookup returns CDR1 LNHDA and CDR2 SQIVND (reference sequence). This CDR3 is built from 15 residues. The CDR3 sequence: CASSRADIFAGELFF. The CDR3 nucleotides read TGTGCCAGTAGTCGAGCGGATATCTTCGCCGGGGAGCTGTTTTTT.

This clone was counted between two and nine times. J is TRBJ2-3 and V is TRBV5-1; perhaps TRBD1 as D (6 bases). V gave up 4 bases and J gave up 3 bases, with 9 bases separating them. The germline V gene has CDR1 SGHRS and CDR2 YFSETQ. The CDR3 length is 13 residues. The CDR3 coding sequence is TGCGCCAGCAGCGAACAGGGAACAGATACGCAGTATTTT. Its translation: CASSEQGTDTQYF.

In DNA, the CDR3 is TGTGCCAGTCAGGACAGGTTCCTGCCCGAGCAGTACTTC. It specifies CASQDRFLPEQYF. The chain links TRBV28 to TRBJ2-7, with TRBD1 identical over 7 bases. The CDR3 has 13 amino acids. CDR1 is MDHEN and CDR2 is SYDVKM in the germline V gene. J was trimmed by 6 bases and V by 9 bases; bases with no gene match: 11.

V usage is TRBV2 and J usage is TRBJ2-2; TRBD2 is a possible D gene (6 bases). V dropped 6 bases and J dropped 3 bases, with 11 bases sitting between them. Germline CDR1 and CDR2: SNHLY and FYNNEI. The CDR3 totals 14 residues. CDR3 coding DNA: TGTGCCAGCAGAGGACTATCAGACACCGGGGAGCTGTTTTTT. This translates into CASRGLSDTGELFF. Full variable domain (outside the CDR3, taken from reference TRBV2 and TRBJ2-2): EPEVTQTPSHQVTQMGQEVILRCVPISNHLYFYWYRQILGQKVEFLVSFYNNEISEKSEIFDDQFSVERPDGSNFTLKIRSTKLEDSAMYFCASRGLSDTGELFFGEGSRLTVL.